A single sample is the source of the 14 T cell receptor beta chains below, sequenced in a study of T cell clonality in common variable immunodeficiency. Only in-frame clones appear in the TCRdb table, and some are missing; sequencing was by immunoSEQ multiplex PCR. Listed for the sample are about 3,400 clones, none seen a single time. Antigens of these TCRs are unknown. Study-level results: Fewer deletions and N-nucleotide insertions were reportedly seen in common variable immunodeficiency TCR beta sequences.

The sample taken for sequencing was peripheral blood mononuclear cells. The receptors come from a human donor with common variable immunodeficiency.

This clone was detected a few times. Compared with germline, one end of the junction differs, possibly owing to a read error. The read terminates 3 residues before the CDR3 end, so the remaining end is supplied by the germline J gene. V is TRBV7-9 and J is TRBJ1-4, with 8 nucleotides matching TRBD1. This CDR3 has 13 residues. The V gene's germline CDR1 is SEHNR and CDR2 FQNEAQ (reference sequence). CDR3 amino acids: CSSGGRGHEKLFF. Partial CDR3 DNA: TGTTCCAGCGGGGGCAGGGGGCATGAAAAA.

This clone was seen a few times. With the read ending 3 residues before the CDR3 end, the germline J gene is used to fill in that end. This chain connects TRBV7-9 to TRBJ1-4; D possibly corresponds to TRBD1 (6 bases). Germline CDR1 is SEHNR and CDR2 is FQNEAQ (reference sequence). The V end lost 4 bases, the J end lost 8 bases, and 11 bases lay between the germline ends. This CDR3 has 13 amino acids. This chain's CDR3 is CASSSRGSEKLFF. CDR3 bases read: TGTGCCAGCAGCTCCAGGGGTTCGGAAAAA.

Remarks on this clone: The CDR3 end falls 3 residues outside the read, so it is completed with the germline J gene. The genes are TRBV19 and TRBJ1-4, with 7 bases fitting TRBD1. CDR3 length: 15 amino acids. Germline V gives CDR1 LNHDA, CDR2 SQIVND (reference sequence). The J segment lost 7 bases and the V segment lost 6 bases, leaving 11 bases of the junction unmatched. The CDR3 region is CASRVGGGEGEKLFF. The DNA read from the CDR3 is TGTGCCAGTAGAGTTGGAGGGGGCGAAGGTGAAAAA.

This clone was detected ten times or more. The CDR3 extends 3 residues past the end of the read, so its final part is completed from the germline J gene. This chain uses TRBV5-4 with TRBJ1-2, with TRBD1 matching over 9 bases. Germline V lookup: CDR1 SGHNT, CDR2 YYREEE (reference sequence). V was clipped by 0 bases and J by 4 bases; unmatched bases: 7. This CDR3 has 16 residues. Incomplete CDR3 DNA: TGTGCCAGCAGCTTGGGACAGGGGGTCTCTATCTATGGC. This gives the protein CASSLGQGVSIYG. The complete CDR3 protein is CASSLGQGVSIYGYTF.

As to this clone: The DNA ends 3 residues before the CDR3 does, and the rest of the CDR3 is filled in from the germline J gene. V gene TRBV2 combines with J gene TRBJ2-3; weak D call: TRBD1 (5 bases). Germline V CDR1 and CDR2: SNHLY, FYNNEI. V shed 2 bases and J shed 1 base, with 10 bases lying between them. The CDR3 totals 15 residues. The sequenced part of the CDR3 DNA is TGTGCCAGCAGTGAACAAGGGGTTGGCACAGATACG. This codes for CASSEQGVGTDT. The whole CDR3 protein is CASSEQGVGTDTQYF. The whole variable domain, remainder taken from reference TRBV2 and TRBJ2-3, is EPEVTQTPSHQVTQMGQEVILRCVPISNHLYFYWYRQILGQKVEFLVSFYNNEISEKSEIFDDQFSVERPDGSNFTLKIRSTKLEDSAMYFCASSEQGVGTDTQYFGPGTRLTVL.

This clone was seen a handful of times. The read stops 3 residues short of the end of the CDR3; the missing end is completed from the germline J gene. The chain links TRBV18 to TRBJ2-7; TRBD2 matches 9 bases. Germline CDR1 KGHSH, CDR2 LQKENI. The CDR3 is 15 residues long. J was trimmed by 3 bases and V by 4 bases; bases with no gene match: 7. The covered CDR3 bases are TGTGCCAGCTCACTGGGGACTAGCCTTGACTACGAG. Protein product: CASSLGTSLDYE. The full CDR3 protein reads CASSLGTSLDYEQYF. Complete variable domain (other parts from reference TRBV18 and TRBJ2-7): NAGVMQNPRHLVRRRGQEARLRCSPMKGHSHVYWYRQLPEEGLKFMVYLQKENIIDESGMPKERFSAEFPKEGPSILRIQQVVRGDSAAYFCASSLGTSLDYEQYFGPGTRLTVT.

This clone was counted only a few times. The CDR3 spells CASSGQGLGSDTQYF. CDR3 DNA, as far as it was read: TGCGCCAGCAGCGGGCAGGGGTTGGGCTCAGATACG. This sequence joins TRBV5-1 and TRBJ2-3; TRBD1 might be the D (6 bases). The read finishes 3 residues shy of the CDR3 end, and the germline J gene is used to complete it. V gave up 4 bases and J gave up 4 bases, with 16 bases separating them. The germline gives CDR1 SGHRS, CDR2 YFSETQ. The CDR3 sequence is 15 residues long.

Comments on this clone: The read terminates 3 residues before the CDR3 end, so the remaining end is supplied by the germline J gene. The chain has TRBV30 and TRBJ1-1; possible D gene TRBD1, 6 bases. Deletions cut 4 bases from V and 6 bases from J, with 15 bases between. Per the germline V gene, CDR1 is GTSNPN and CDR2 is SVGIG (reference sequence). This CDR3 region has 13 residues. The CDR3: CAWTKGGDAEAFF. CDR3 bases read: TGTGCCTGGACCAAAGGGGGGGACGCTGAA.

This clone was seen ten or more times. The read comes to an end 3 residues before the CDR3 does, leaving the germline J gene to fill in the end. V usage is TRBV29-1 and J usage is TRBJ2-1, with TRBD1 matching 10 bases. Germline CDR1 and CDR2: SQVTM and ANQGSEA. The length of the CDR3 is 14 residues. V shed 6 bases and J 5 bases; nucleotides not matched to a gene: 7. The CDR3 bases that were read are TGCAGCGTGGTTGGGACAGGGGCGGACAATGAG. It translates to CSVVGTGADNE. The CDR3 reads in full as CSVVGTGADNEQFF.

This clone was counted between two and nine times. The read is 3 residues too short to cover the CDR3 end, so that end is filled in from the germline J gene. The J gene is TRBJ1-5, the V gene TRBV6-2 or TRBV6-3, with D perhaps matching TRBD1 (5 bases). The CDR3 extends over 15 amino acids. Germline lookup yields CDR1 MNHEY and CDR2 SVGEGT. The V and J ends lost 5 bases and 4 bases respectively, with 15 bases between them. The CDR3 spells CASSLQGVGNQPQHF. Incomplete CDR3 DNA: TGTGCCAGCAGTCTCCAGGGAGTCGGGAATCAGCCC.

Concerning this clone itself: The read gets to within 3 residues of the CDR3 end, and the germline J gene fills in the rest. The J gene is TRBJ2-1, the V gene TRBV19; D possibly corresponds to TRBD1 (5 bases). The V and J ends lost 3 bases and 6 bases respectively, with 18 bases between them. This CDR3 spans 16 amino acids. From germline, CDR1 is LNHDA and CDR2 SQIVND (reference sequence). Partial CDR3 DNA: TGTGCCAGTAGTATTTATACTGCAGGGCCGGCCAATGAG. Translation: CASSIYTAGPANE. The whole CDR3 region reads CASSIYTAGPANEQFF.

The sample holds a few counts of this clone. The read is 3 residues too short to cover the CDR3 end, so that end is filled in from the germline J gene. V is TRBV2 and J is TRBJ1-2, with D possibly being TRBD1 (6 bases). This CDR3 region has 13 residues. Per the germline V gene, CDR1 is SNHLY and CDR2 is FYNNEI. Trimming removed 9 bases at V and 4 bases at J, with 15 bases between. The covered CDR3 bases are TGTGCCAGGCCATACAGGGTCCCCTATGGC. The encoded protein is CARPYRVPYG. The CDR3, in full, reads CARPYRVPYGYTF.

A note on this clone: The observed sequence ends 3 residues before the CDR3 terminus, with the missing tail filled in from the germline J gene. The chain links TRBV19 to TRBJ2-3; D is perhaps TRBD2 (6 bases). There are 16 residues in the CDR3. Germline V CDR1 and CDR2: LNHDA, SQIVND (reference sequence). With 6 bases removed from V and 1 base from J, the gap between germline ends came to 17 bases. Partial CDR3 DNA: TGTGCCAGTAGCCCCTACCAGGGACTTCGCACAGATACG. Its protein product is CASSPYQGLRTDT. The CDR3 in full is CASSPYQGLRTDTQYF.

This CDR3 is CASTLAGGLGNEQFF. Partial CDR3 DNA: TGCGCCAGCACCTTAGCGGGGGGGCTGGGGAATGAG. J is TRBJ2-1 and V is TRBV5-1; 11 bases align to TRBD2. Read sequence stops 3 residues before the CDR3 end, and the germline J gene provides the missing end. Germline assignment: CDR1 SGHRS and CDR2 YFSETQ. The CDR3 runs 15 residues. Trimming at V came to 6 bases and at J to 7 bases, leaving 9 bases not matched to a gene.